These 14 T cell receptor beta chains originate from one sample sequenced in a study of cytomegalovirus exposure and HLA in healthy donors. PCR primers comprised 60 Vbeta and 13 Jbeta primers. The protocol was immunoSEQ multiplex PCR, while the TCRdb copy is restricted to in-frame clones and leaves out a portion. In the table there are fewer than 200,000 clones, roughly 76% of which are singletons. The sample taken for sequencing was PBMCs. The receptors derive from a woman between 18 and 29 years old in good health and CMV-seropositive.

V usage is TRBV5-6 and J usage is TRBJ1-2, with a tentative D call TRBD1 (6 bases). The CDR3 covers 15 residues. The germline V gene encodes CDR1 SGHDT and CDR2 YYEEEE. Trimming left V 4 bases short and J 4 bases short, with 17 bases between. In DNA, the CDR3 is TGTGCCAGCAGCCGGCTTAGGGGGGGCGGCTATGGCTACACCTTC. As protein: CASSRLRGGGYGYTF. The full variable domain, rest sourced from reference TRBV5-6 and TRBJ1-2, is DAGVTQSPTHLIKTRGQQVTLRCSPKSGHDTVSWYQQALGQGPQFIFQYYEEEERQRGNFPDRFSGHQFPNYSSELNVNALLLGDSALYLCASSRLRGGGYGYTFGSGTRLTVV.

The V call is TRBV5-1, the J call TRBJ2-5; tentative D call: TRBD2 (6 bases). V was pared by 0 bases and J by 2 bases, with 17 bases between. CDR3 length equals 17 residues. Germline V gives CDR1 SGHRS, CDR2 YFSETQ. The CDR3 bases are TGCGCCAGCAGCTTGGCAGGTTTAGCGGTCTTACAAGAGACCCAGTACTTC. Translation gives CASSLAGLAVLQETQYF. The whole variable domain, filled in from reference TRBV5-1 and TRBJ2-5, reads KAGVTQTPRYLIKTRGQQVTLSCSPISGHRSVSWYQQTPGQGLQFLFEYFSETQRNKGNFPGRFSGRQFSNSRSEMNVSTLELGDSALYLCASSLAGLAVLQETQYFGPGTRLLVL.

This clone was recorded a few times. The chain has TRBV27 and TRBJ2-5, with D maybe TRBD1 (6 bases). The CDR3 extends over 16 amino acids. V lost 1 base, J lost 3 bases, and 15 bases lay in between. CDR1 is MNHEY and CDR2 is SMNVEV in the germline V gene (reference sequence). The CDR3: CASSLYVGAPKETQYF. The CDR3, as DNA: TGTGCCAGCAGTTTATACGTGGGGGCCCCTAAAGAGACCCAGTACTTC.

The chain joins TRBV2 to TRBJ2-1; TRBD1 agrees at 7 bases. J was trimmed by 2 bases and V by 4 bases; bases with no gene match: 5. The length of the CDR3 is 15 residues. Per germline, CDR1 SNHLY and CDR2 FYNNEI. This CDR3 is CASSGGQSPYNEQFF. The CDR3 region has the DNA TGTGCCAGCAGTGGGGGACAGAGTCCCTACAATGAGCAGTTCTTC.

The chain combines TRBV25-1 with TRBJ2-3; TRBD2 aligns across 13 bases. Trimming cost V 1 base and J 2 bases; bases outside gene matches: 3. In germline, CDR1 is MGHDK, CDR2 SYGVNS. This CDR3 has 17 residues. CDR3 DNA sequence: TGTGCCAGCAGTGAATTCGGACTAGCGGGGGACACAGATACGCAGTATTTT. Residues: CASSEFGLAGDTDTQYF.

The rearrangement uses TRBV27 and TRBJ1-2, with a possible D match to TRBD1 (6 bases). V lost 3 bases, J lost 4 bases, and 12 bases lay in between. Germline V gene lookup returns CDR1 MNHEY and CDR2 SMNVEV (reference sequence). The CDR3 has 14 amino acids. CDR3 residues: CASSFRTEPYGYTF. Here the CDR3 DNA reads TGTGCCAGCAGTTTCCGGACAGAACCCTATGGCTACACCTTC.

The rearrangement joins TRBV6-1 to TRBJ2-7, with 7 bases lining up with TRBD1. The CDR3 length is 15 residues. V shed 4 bases, J shed 5 bases, and the junction held 11 bases outside the gene matches. The germline V gene has CDR1 MNHNS and CDR2 SASEGT. The CDR3, as DNA: TGTGCCAGCAGTGGTGACAACAGGGGATTCGACGAGCAGTACTTC. Its translation is CASSGDNRGFDEQYF.

This rearrangement joins TRBV10-1 to TRBJ2-7; 10 nucleotides match TRBD2. V gave up 5 bases and J gave up 5 bases; unmatched junction bases: 6. The CDR3 covers 14 residues. The germline V gene encodes CDR1 WNHNN and CDR2 SYGVQD (reference sequence). The DNA for the CDR3 is TGCGCCAGCAGTTGGGGGACTAGCGAGAACGAGCAGTACTTC. Protein: CASSWGTSENEQYF.

The chain uses TRBV5-5 and TRBJ1-6; the D is unclear. The germline V and J ends were trimmed by 4 bases and 8 bases, with 16 bases remaining between them. The CDR3 totals 15 residues. Germline-derived CDR1 and CDR2 are SGHKS and YYEKEE (reference sequence). CDR3 sequence reads: CASSPRLVSDSPLHF. CDR3 sequence (DNA): TGTGCCAGCAGCCCAAGACTCGTTTCGGATTCACCCCTCCACTTT.

The table lists this clone with a few counts. The chain couples TRBV29-1 to TRBJ1-6; the D is unclear. This CDR3 is 12 amino acids long. CDR1 and CDR2 (germline): SQVTM, ANQGSEA. V lost 4 bases and J lost 6, with 7 bases in between. The CDR3 sequence: CSVGGGNSPLHF. Here the CDR3 DNA reads TGCAGCGTTGGTGGCGGTAATTCACCCCTCCACTTT.

J is TRBJ2-3 and V is TRBV15, with 9 nucleotides matching TRBD2. Trimming at V came to 1 base and at J to 0 bases, leaving 8 bases not matched to a gene. The germline V gene encodes CDR1 LNHNV and CDR2 YYDKDF (reference sequence). There are 18 residues in the CDR3. The CDR3: CATSRGLGSGGSTDTQYF. The DNA for the CDR3 is TGTGCCACCAGCAGAGGATTGGGTAGCGGGGGTAGCACAGATACGCAGTATTTT.

This clone was counted only a few times. For the CDR3, the DNA is TGCGCCAGCAGCTTGGCCCGCGGCGGCCCCCTCCACTTT. Translated: CASSLARGGPLHF. This rearrangement joins TRBV5-1 to TRBJ1-6; D gene uncertain. CDR1 is SGHRS, CDR2 YFSETQ, per germline. The CDR3 has 13 residues. Trimming left V 0 bases short and J 13 bases short, with 11 bases between.

The chain uses TRBV2 and TRBJ2-7; 7 nucleotides agree with TRBD1. Per germline, CDR1 SNHLY and CDR2 FYNNEI. This CDR3 comprises 12 residues. The ends lost 8 bases at V and 6 bases at J; junction bases unmatched: 7. CDR3 nucleotide sequence: TGTGCCAGCGCGAATCAGGGGGTCGAGCAGTACTTC. Its translation: CASANQGVEQYF.

The chain carries TRBV10-1 and TRBJ2-3; D might be TRBD2 (5 bases). The V gene lost 6 bases and the J gene lost 3 bases, with 10 bases spanning the gap. Germline CDR1 is WNHNN and CDR2 is SYGVQD (reference sequence). The CDR3 is 13 residues long. The CDR3 sequence: CASRDLVTDTQYF. CDR3 coding DNA: TGCGCCAGCAGGGACTTAGTAACAGATACGCAGTATTTT.